This TCR beta chain came from a study of blood T cell repertoires in COVID-19. CDR1 and CDR2 from the germline V gene are SGHVS and FQNEAQ. Unmatched junction bases numbered 10, after V lost 1 base and J lost 0 bases. This CDR3 is 19 amino acids long. TCRdb keeps only in-frame clones here, not all; method: immunoSEQ multiplex PCR. The sample includes around 310,000 clones, approximately 89% of them seen just once. The receptor was isolated from a woman aged 25-40 years who had recovered from COVID-19. Sequenced: PBMCs or T cells enriched from blood (not recorded which). The genes are TRBV7-8 and TRBJ2-4; TRBD2 matches 9 bases. The CDR3 loop reads CASSLGGGRANIAKNIQYF. The CDR3 DNA sequence: TGTGCCAGCAGCTTAGGTGGCGGGAGGGCTAATATAGCCAAAAACATTCAGTACTTC.